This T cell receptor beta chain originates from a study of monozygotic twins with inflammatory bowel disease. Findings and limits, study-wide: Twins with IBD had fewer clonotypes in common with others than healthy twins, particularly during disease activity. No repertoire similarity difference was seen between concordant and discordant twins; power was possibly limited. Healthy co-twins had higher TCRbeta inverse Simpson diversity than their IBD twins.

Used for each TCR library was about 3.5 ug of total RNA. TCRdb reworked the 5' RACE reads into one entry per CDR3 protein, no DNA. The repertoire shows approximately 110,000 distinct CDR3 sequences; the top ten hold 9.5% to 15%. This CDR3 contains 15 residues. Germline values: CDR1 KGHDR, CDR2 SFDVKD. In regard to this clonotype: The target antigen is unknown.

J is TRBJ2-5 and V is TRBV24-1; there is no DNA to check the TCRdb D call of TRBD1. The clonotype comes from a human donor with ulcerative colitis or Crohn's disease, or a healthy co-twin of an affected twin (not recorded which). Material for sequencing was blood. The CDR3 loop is CATSDRDRGLETQYF.